Each of the 21 T cell receptor beta chains below was sequenced from the same sample in a study of regulatory T cells in long-lasting Graves disease. Arm-PCR of CDR3 regions and iRepertoire HTBI primers were the basis on which TCR beta libraries were built. TCRdb processed the multiplex PCR reads anew with MiXCR; each CDR3 protein has one entry. The table has 200,000 to 250,000 distinct CDR3 sequences, just over 20% seen once. As to time point: newly diagnosed GD, antithyroid drugs for less than 3 months. Following extraction of RNA from PBMCs, that RNA was used to make the TCR library. The input for sequencing was peripheral blood mononuclear cells (PBMCs), taken at new diagnosis, from a patient treated with antithyroid drugs. The receptor source for this set is a female donor with Graves disease.

This clonotype has at least ten counts. The V and J genes are TRBV6-2 or TRBV6-3 and TRBJ2-7; 10 bases align to TRBD1. The CDR3 sequence is 15 residues long. From germline, CDR1 is MNHEY and CDR2 SVGEGT. Trimming cost V 8 bases and J 2 bases; bases outside gene matches: 9. CDR3 in amino acids: CASGDWDRGTYEQYF. The CDR3 coding sequence is TGTGCCAGCGGTGATTGGGACAGGGGAACCTACGAGCAGTACTTC.

To note about this clonotype: Because the CDR3 is missing its conserved closing phenylalanine or tryptophan, this is likely a read error. The V call is TRBV20-1, the J call TRBJ1-6, with 11 positions matching TRBD1. Looked up from germline, CDR1 is DFQATT and CDR2 is SNEGSKA (reference sequence). After removal of 1 base from V and 8 bases from J, the junction contained 1 base not matched to a gene. This CDR3 contains 14 residues. The CDR3 loop reads CSARGTGGDSPLHL. The CDR3 nucleotides read TGCAGTGCTAGAGGGACAGGGGGCGATTCACCCCTCCACCTT.

With regard to this clonotype: A much larger clone differs by one base, so this may be a read error. The chain couples TRBV20-1 to TRBJ2-7; D is unclear. Trimming pared 0 bases from V and 3 bases from J, leaving 18 bases between. The CDR3 covers 16 residues. Germline V gene lookup returns CDR1 DFQATT and CDR2 SNEGSKA (reference sequence). CDR3 nucleotides: TGCAGTGCTAGAGACCCAACCAATCAACGGTTCTACGAGCAGTACTTC. Translating gives CSARDPTNQRFYEQYF.

Ten or more counts support this clonotype. The V and J genes are TRBV12-3 or TRBV12-4 and TRBJ2-1; TRBD2 matches at 10 bases. The CDR3 sequence is 15 residues long. V dropped 3 bases and J dropped 3; count of bases not matched to a gene: 2. CDR3 DNA sequence: TGTGCCAGCAGTTTCGCTAGCGGGGGCTACAATGAGCAGTTCTTC. Protein sequence: CASSFASGGYNEQFF.

The genes are TRBV7-9 and TRBJ2-5; D is tentatively TRBD1 or TRBD2 (5 bases each). Trimming shortened V by 5 bases and J by 4 bases, and 14 bases separated the two germline ends. The CDR3 is 14 amino acids. Per germline, CDR1 SEHNR and CDR2 FQNEAQ (reference sequence). CDR3 in amino acids: CASSPSAGRETQYF. The CDR3 DNA sequence: TGTGCCAGCAGCCCGTCGGCAGGGAGAGAGACCCAGTACTTC.

This clonotype was observed many times. The V gene is TRBV10-1, the J gene TRBJ2-2; D possibly corresponds to TRBD2 (6 bases). Per germline, CDR1 WNHNN and CDR2 SYGVQD (reference sequence). Trimming removed 0 bases from V and 0 bases from J, with 17 bases in between. The length of the CDR3 is 19 residues. This CDR3 is CASSESRLASDTNTGELFF. The CDR3 DNA sequence: TGCGCCAGCAGTGAGTCGAGGCTAGCGTCGGATACGAACACCGGGGAGCTGTTTTTT.

A word on this clonotype: A read error is possible here, since a much larger clone lies one base away. V is TRBV9 and J is TRBJ2-1, with TRBD2 matching 7 bases. The CDR3 has 16 residues. V lost 4 bases and J lost 10; bases outside the gene matches: 17. CDR1 and CDR2 from the germline V gene are SGDLS and YYNGEE. CDR3 sequence: CASSPQIGGGFYEQFF. CDR3 coding DNA: TGTGCCAGCAGCCCTCAGATCGGGGGAGGGTTCTACGAGCAGTTCTTC.

In this sample, this clonotype turned up many times. The V and J genes are TRBV30 and TRBJ2-2; TRBD1 matches 7 bases. J lost 1 base, V lost 5 bases, and 1 base had no gene match. The CDR3 sequence is 13 residues long. The germline V gene encodes CDR1 GTSNPN and CDR2 SVGIG (reference sequence). The CDR3 DNA follows: TGTGCCTGGTGGACAGGGAACACCGGGGAGCTGTTTTTT. Residues: CAWWTGNTGELFF.

This clonotype was counted ten times or more. The CDR3 sequence: CASRPTTGPQEQFF. For the CDR3, the DNA is TGTGCCAGCAGACCTACGACAGGCCCTCAGGAGCAGTTCTTC. The V gene is TRBV6-2 or TRBV6-3, the J gene TRBJ2-1; D is possibly TRBD1 (6 bases). V shed 6 bases and J shed 10 bases, with 19 bases lying between them. Germline V gives CDR1 MNHEY, CDR2 SVGEGT. The CDR3 runs 14 residues.

The sample holds many counts of this clonotype. V gene TRBV7-2 combines with J gene TRBJ2-7; unclear D gene. In germline, CDR1 is SGHTA, CDR2 FQGNSA. CDR3 length: 12 amino acids. V lost 2 bases and J lost 3, with 5 bases in between. CDR3 protein: CASSLINYEQYF. For the CDR3, the DNA is TGTGCCAGCAGCTTAATCAACTACGAGCAGTACTTC.

This sequence joins TRBV29-1 and TRBJ2-1, with 9 bases aligning to TRBD1. Germline V gene lookup returns CDR1 SQVTM and CDR2 ANQGSEA. V lost 6 bases, J lost 8 bases, and 5 bases stayed unmatched. The CDR3 length is 12 residues. This chain's CDR3 is CSVQQGAYEQFF. As DNA, the CDR3 is TGCAGCGTGCAACAGGGGGCCTATGAGCAGTTCTTC.

The V gene is TRBV2, the J gene TRBJ2-2, with D unclear. This CDR3 is 13 amino acids long. CDR1 SNHLY and CDR2 FYNNEI come from the germline V gene. The V and J ends lost 0 bases and 5 bases respectively, with 4 bases between them. The CDR3 DNA reads TGTGCCAGCAGTGAAGCGCTTACCGGGGAGCTGTTTTTT. It encodes CASSEALTGELFF.

This chain links TRBV4-2 with TRBJ2-1; the D is unclear. Germline lookup yields CDR1 LGHNA and CDR2 YNFKEQ. Trimming pared 1 base from V and 8 bases from J, leaving 6 bases between. The CDR3 has 12 residues. CDR3 residues: CASSQVSYEQFF. The CDR3 nucleotides read TGTGCCAGCAGCCAAGTATCCTATGAGCAGTTCTTC.

The chain joins TRBV11-2 to TRBJ2-3; 11 bases agree with TRBD1. The V and J ends lost 5 bases and 5 bases, in that order; junction bases with no gene match: 9. The germline gives CDR1 SGHAT, CDR2 FQNNGV. The length of the CDR3 is 16 residues. Written as DNA, the CDR3 is TGTGCCAGCAGCCGAGGACAGGGGGCGAGTGGAGATACGCAGTATTTT. Protein sequence: CASSRGQGASGDTQYF.

A remark on this clonotype: This likely reflects a read error, since a far larger clone is one base away. The genes are TRBV11-2 and TRBJ2-3, with D tentatively TRBD2 (5 bases). The CDR3 length is 15 residues. The V gene's germline CDR1 is SGHAT and CDR2 FQNNGV. Here the CDR3 DNA reads TGTGCCAGCAGCCTGGGAGACTCTCGCACAGATACGCGGTATTTT. This codes for CASSLGDSRTDTRYF.

This clonotype has a count of ten or more. V usage is TRBV7-2 and J usage is TRBJ2-3; D call uncertain. Trimming left V 1 base short and J 2 bases short, with 7 bases between. This CDR3 contains 14 residues. The germline CDR1 and CDR2 sequences are SGHTA and FQGNSA. The CDR3 sequence: CASSLVGLTDTQYF. The CDR3 DNA is TGTGCCAGCAGCTTAGTAGGCCTCACAGATACGCAGTATTTT.

In this sample, this clonotype turned up many times. The rearrangement joins TRBV6-2 or TRBV6-3 to TRBJ2-5, with 8 bases aligning to TRBD1. This CDR3 is built from 14 residues. V gave up 6 bases and J gave up 1 base; unmatched junction bases: 4. Germline loops: CDR1 MNHEY, CDR2 SVGEGT. The CDR3 protein is CASREDRGQETQYF. The CDR3 nucleotides read TGTGCCAGCAGGGAAGACAGGGGCCAAGAGACCCAGTACTTC.

Concerning this clonotype itself: A single base is all that separates this from a far larger clone, so a read error is likely. The V and J genes are TRBV7-9 and TRBJ2-1; D unclear. TRBJ2-5 matches the DNA end more closely, so the J call is doubtful. Germline V gene lookup returns CDR1 SEHNR and CDR2 FQNEAQ (reference sequence). This CDR3 has 14 amino acids. The CDR3 DNA reads TGTGCCAGCAGCTTAGTGGTCGCCAAAGGGACCCAGTACTTC. Translation gives CASSLVVAKGTQYF.

This clonotype was found many times. The V call is TRBV28, the J call TRBJ1-2, with 9 bases fitting TRBD1. Germline CDR1 is MDHEN and CDR2 is SYDVKM. The CDR3 is made up of 14 amino acids. Trimming removed 5 bases from V and 8 bases from J; junction bases left unmatched: 9. In DNA form, the CDR3 reads TGTGCCAGCAGTCCACTACAGGGGGCGGCCGGCTACACCTTC. This codes for CASSPLQGAAGYTF.

Concerning this clonotype itself: One base separates it from a far larger clone, so it is likely a read error. The rearrangement links TRBV7-2 to TRBJ2-7, with D maybe TRBD2 (5 bases). Between the trimmed V and J ends, which lost 5 bases and 2 bases, there was a span of 16 bases. The length of the CDR3 is 15 residues. Looked up from germline, CDR1 is SGHTA and CDR2 is FQGNSA. This CDR3 is CASSPTRESPYEQYF. CDR3 DNA: TGTGCCAGCAGCCCCACTAGGGAAAGCCCCTACGAGCAGTACTTC. Combining the CDR3 with reference TRBV7-2 and TRBJ2-7 gives the whole variable domain GAGVSQSPSNKVTEKGKDVELRCDPISGHTALYWYRQSLGQGLEFLIYFQGNSAPDKSGLPSDRFSAERTGGSVSTLTIQRTQQEDSAVYLCASSPTRESPYEQYFGPGTRLTVT.

There are many counts of this clonotype. J is TRBJ2-5 and V is TRBV18, with 7 bases fitting TRBD1. J gave up 4 bases and V 5 bases, and 10 bases lay outside the gene matches. The V gene's germline CDR1 is KGHSH and CDR2 LQKENI. CDR3 length: 15 residues. As DNA, the CDR3 is TGTGCCAGCTCATTTCGACAGGGTCGGTCAGAGACCCAGTACTTC. Its translation is CASSFRQGRSETQYF.